Listed below are T cell receptor beta chains from one sample, sequenced in a study of T cell repertoires in cytomegalovirus infection. The antigens of these receptors remain unknown. TCRdb re-derived calls from the reads in MiXCR, one entry per CDR3 protein. This sample has nearly 700,000 distinct CDR3 sequences, with roughly a third found just once. The material was cultured PBMCs, obtained from culture after CMV antigen stimulation. These receptor sequences come from a human donor in good health (CMV status not recorded). Some clones in this sample may be carry-over from other donors' samples. The CDR3 runs from the conserved cysteine through the conserved F or W. The D gene is left open where the match is weak. Rows give clone size only sometimes, using once, few, many, or a class for an expanded clone.

CDR3 protein: CSASGNQNIQYF
V gene: TRBV20-1
clone size: NA
J gene: TRBJ2-4
D gene: NA

CDR3 protein: CASSSGTLNTEAFF
V gene: TRBV12-3/TRBV12-4
clone size: few
J gene: TRBJ1-1
D gene: NA

CDR3 protein: CASRVMGTPLHF
V gene: TRBV28
clone size: NA
J gene: TRBJ1-6
D gene: NA

CDR3 protein: CASRTRPGDEQYF
V gene: TRBV19
clone size: NA
J gene: TRBJ2-7
D gene: NA

CDR3 protein: CASSLQGRHEKLFF
V gene: TRBV7-9
clone size: few
J gene: TRBJ1-4
D gene: NA

CDR3 protein: CSARVSRGLSYEQYF
V gene: TRBV20-1
clone size: NA
J gene: TRBJ2-7
D gene: TRBD1

CDR3 protein: CASSLGGFAEKLFF
V gene: TRBV7-2
clone size: NA
J gene: TRBJ1-4
D gene: NA

CDR3 protein: CASSSPTGYLPYEQYF
V gene: TRBV6-6
clone size: NA
J gene: TRBJ2-7
D gene: NA

CDR3 protein: CSGLSGANVLTF
V gene: TRBV29-1
clone size: few
J gene: TRBJ2-6
D gene: NA

CDR3 protein: CSYWAANTEAFF
V gene: TRBV20-1
clone size: NA
J gene: TRBJ1-1
D gene: NA

CDR3 protein: CASIEGFGRNYEQYF
V gene: TRBV6-1
clone size: few
J gene: TRBJ2-7
D gene: NA

CDR3 protein: CSGLAASYEQYF
V gene: TRBV29-1
clone size: many
J gene: TRBJ2-7
D gene: TRBD2

CDR3 protein: CASSSVVGKNIQYF
V gene: TRBV7-2
clone size: many
J gene: TRBJ2-4
D gene: NA

CDR3 protein: CASSIAQANYGYTF
V gene: TRBV19
clone size: NA
J gene: TRBJ1-2
D gene: NA

CDR3 protein: CASSLPAGTSGSVWDTQYF
V gene: TRBV7-2
clone size: many
J gene: TRBJ2-3
D gene: TRBD2

CDR3 protein: CASSTAADTQYF
V gene: TRBV5-7
clone size: NA
J gene: TRBJ2-3
D gene: NA

CDR3 protein: CASSGHFEAFF
V gene: TRBV12-3/TRBV12-4
clone size: NA
J gene: TRBJ1-1
D gene: NA

CDR3 protein: CASSFSPGLLTDTQYF
V gene: TRBV5-6
clone size: many
J gene: TRBJ2-3
D gene: NA

CDR3 protein: CASSLVQGTEAFF
V gene: TRBV7-2
clone size: many
J gene: TRBJ1-1
D gene: NA

CDR3 protein: CARGQMNTEAFF
V gene: TRBV2
clone size: NA
J gene: TRBJ1-1
D gene: NA

CDR3 protein: CASMPPDRGDEQYF
V gene: TRBV6-1
clone size: few
J gene: TRBJ2-7
D gene: TRBD1

CDR3 protein: CASSLVGRYGYTF
V gene: TRBV7-2
clone size: many
J gene: TRBJ1-2
D gene: NA

CDR3 protein: CASSYRRGANTGELFF
V gene: TRBV6-6
clone size: few
J gene: TRBJ2-2
D gene: NA

CDR3 protein: CASSPENNEQFF
V gene: TRBV7-9
clone size: few
J gene: TRBJ2-1
D gene: NA

CDR3 protein: CASNWDSQSGELFF
V gene: TRBV2
clone size: NA
J gene: TRBJ2-2
D gene: TRBD1

CDR3 protein: CASSVGGGSYNEQFF
V gene: TRBV11-2
clone size: NA
J gene: TRBJ2-1
D gene: NA

CDR3 protein: CASSGRNTEAFF
V gene: TRBV2
clone size: many
J gene: TRBJ1-1
D gene: NA

CDR3 protein: CASGGGGWRHSYEQYF
V gene: TRBV28
clone size: few
J gene: TRBJ2-7
D gene: NA

CDR3 protein: CATSGLAGRDTQYF
V gene: TRBV15
clone size: NA
J gene: TRBJ2-3
D gene: TRBD2

CDR3 protein: CASSWTVEHYGYTF
V gene: TRBV7-2
clone size: many
J gene: TRBJ1-2
D gene: NA

CDR3 protein: CAISAQGYEQGYTF
V gene: TRBV10-3
clone size: NA
J gene: TRBJ1-2
D gene: TRBD1

CDR3 protein: CASREGFGYGYTF
V gene: TRBV25-1
clone size: NA
J gene: TRBJ1-2
D gene: NA

CDR3 protein: CASSLGGTGGGEQYF
V gene: TRBV7-2
clone size: NA
J gene: TRBJ2-7
D gene: TRBD1